This TCR beta chain originates from a study of T cells in localized non-small cell lung cancer. Measured with immunoSEQ multiplex PCR; TCRdb has only the in-frame clones, and not every one. The sample includes 45,000 to 60,000 clones, roughly nine tenths of them seen just once. Details on this clone: Its target is unknown.

Overall study results and limits: Heterogeneity stays possible, as sequencing covered only one tumor region.

J was trimmed by 4 bases and V by 3 bases; bases with no gene match: 5. Germline V gene lookup returns CDR1 GTSNPN and CDR2 SVGIG (reference sequence). The CDR3 totals 13 residues. The sequencing here drew on PBMCs, taken before any cancer treatment. The chain uses TRBV30 and TRBJ1-1; the match to TRBD1 covers 7 bases. The receptor's source is a man aged 35 to 69 with stage II lung adenocarcinoma. CDR3 residues: CAWRKGTATEAFF. For the CDR3, the DNA is TGTGCCTGGAGAAAGGGGACAGCCACTGAAGCTTTCTTT.